This T cell receptor beta chain was recovered during a study of radiotherapy plus CTLA-4 blockade in lung cancer. Across the whole study: Objective responses occurred in about a sixth of patients; about 34% had disease control. The study's findings and limits: Researchers report tumor-derived TCR clones expanding in blood after radiotherapy plus ipilimumab.

Trimming shortened V by 2 bases and J by 2 bases, and 11 bases separated the two germline ends. The CDR3 extends over 15 amino acids. CDR1 SGHAT and CDR2 FQNNGV come from the germline V gene. Assay: immunoSEQ multiplex PCR; the TCRdb copy retains only in-frame clones and omits some. The table has under 110,000 clones, about 83% seen once; the top ten hold 2% to 3%. To note about this clone: Its antigen is not known.

Here the sequenced sample was peripheral blood, taken from a patient treated with radiotherapy plus ipilimumab. This TCR was recovered from a human donor with non-small cell lung cancer that progressed on radiotherapy plus ipilimumab. Some clones in this sample may be carry-over from other donors' samples. The chain is built from TRBV11-2 and TRBJ2-3; tentatively, D is TRBD1 (6 bases). This chain's CDR3 is CASSLSAGVTDTQYF. The CDR3 coding sequence is TGTGCCAGCAGCTTAAGCGCAGGGGTCACAGATACGCAGTATTTT.